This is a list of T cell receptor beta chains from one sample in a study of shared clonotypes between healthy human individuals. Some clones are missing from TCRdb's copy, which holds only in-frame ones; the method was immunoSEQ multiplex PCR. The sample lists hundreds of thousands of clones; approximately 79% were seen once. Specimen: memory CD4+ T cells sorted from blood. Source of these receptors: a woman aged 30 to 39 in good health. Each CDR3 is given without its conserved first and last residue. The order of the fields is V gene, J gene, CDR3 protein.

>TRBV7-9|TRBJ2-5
ASTDFLKGDETQY
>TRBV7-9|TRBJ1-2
ASSSNQNRGGYT
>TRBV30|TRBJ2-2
AWSVGTGNTGELF
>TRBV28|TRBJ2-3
ASSQSVVLSDTQY
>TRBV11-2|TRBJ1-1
ASSLSSGGTEAF
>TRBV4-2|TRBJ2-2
ASSQSAGTDTGELF
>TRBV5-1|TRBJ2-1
ASRPGTSGTAEQF
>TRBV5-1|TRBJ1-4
ASRSGAATNEKLF
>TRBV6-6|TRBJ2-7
ASSYTTGDGEQY
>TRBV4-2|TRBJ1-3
ASSNMDYSGNTIY
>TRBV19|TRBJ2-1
ASSTRTGPGNEQF
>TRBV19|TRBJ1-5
ASSIDYDVSYQPQH
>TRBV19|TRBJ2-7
ASSASGTGDYEQY
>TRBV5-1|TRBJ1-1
ASSRGDWGNTEAF
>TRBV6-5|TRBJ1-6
ASMAPAGSPLH